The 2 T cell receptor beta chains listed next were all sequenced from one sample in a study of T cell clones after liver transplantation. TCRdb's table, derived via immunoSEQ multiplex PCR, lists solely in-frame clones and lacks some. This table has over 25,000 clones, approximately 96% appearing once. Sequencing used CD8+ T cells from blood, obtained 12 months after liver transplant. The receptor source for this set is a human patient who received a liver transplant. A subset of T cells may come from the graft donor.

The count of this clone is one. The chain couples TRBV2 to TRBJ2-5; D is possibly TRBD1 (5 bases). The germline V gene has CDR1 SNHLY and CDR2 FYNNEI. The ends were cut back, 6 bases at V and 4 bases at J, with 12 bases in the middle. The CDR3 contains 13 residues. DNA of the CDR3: TGTGCCAGCAGGGAGACAGAAGGAGAGACCCAGTACTTC. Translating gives CASRETEGETQYF.

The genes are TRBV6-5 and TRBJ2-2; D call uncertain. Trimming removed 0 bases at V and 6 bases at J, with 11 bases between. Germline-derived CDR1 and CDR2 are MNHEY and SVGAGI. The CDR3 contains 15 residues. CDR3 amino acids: CASSYSSGEAGELFF. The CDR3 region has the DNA TGTGCCAGCAGTTACTCGAGTGGGGAAGCCGGGGAGCTGTTTTTT.